One and the same sample provided the 2 T cell receptor beta chains below, sequenced in a study of graft-versus-host responses after intestinal transplantation. Libraries were prepared by immunoSEQ multiplex PCR; TCRdb keeps only in-frame clonotypes and omits some of them. The table records under 100,000 clones, 85% to 95% of them present only once. Antigens for these TCRs are unknown. Sample: unstimulated CD8+ T cells sorted from spleen or lymph node cells, taken before transplant. The receptor source for this set is a human donor who was the organ donor for an intestinal transplant.

This rearrangement joins TRBV4-2 to TRBJ2-3; TRBD2 matches 8 bases. This CDR3 spans 16 amino acids. The V gene end was trimmed by 0 bases and the J gene end by 1 base; junction bases not matched to a gene: 3. The germline gives CDR1 LGHNA, CDR2 YNFKEQ. CDR3 nucleotides: TGTGCCAGCAGCCAAGACCCAGCGGGGGGCACAGATACGCAGTATTTT. Its translation is CASSQDPAGGTDTQYF.

This clone was seen just once. The chain is built from TRBV15 and TRBJ1-2; 7 bases map to TRBD1. V shed 0 bases, J shed 8 bases, and the junction held 18 bases outside the gene matches. The CDR3 runs 18 residues. Germline CDR1 reads LNHNV; CDR2 reads YYDKDF (reference sequence). CDR3 nucleotide sequence: TGTGCCACCAGCAGAGACCGTCACCGGGACAGAAATGGCGGAGGCTACACCTTC. As protein: CATSRDRHRDRNGGGYTF.